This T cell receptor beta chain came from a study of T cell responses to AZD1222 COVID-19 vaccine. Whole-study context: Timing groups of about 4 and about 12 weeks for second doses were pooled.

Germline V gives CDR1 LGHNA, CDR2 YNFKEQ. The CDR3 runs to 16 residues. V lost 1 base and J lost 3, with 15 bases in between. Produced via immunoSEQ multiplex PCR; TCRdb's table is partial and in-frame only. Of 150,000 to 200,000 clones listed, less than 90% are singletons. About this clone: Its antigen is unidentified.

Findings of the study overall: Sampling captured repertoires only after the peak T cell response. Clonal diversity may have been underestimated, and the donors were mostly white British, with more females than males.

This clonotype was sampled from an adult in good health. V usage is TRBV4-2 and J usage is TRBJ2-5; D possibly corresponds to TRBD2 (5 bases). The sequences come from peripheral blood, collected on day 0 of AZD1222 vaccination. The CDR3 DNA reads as TGTGCCAGCAGCCAAGTTGCGGGTGTCGGGGAAGAGACCCAGTACTTC. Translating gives CASSQVAGVGEETQYF.